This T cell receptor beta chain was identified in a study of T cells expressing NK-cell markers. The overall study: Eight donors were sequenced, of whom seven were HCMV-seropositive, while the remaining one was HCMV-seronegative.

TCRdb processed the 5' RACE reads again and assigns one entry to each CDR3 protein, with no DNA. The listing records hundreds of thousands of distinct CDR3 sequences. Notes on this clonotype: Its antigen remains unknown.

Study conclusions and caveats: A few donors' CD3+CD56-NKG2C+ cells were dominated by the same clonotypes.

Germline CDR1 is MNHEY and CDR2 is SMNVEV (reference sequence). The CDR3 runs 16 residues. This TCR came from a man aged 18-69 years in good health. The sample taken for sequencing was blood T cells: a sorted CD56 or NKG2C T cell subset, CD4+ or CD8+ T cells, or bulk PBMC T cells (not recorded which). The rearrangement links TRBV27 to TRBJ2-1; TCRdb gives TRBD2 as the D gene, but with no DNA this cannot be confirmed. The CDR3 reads CASSFVAGGLYNEQFF.